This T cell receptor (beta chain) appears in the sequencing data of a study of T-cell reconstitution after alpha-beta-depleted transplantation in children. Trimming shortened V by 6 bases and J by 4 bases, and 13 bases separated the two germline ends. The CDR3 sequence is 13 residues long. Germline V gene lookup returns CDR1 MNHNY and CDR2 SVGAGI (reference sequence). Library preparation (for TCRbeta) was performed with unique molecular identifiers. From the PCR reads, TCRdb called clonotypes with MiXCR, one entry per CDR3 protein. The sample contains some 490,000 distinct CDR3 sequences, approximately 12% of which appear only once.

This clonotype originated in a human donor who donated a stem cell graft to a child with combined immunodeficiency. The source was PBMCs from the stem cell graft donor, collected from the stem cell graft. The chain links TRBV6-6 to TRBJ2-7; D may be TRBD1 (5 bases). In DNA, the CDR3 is TGTGCCAGCAGGCCACCCACAGGATACGAGCAGTACTTC. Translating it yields CASRPPTGYEQYF.